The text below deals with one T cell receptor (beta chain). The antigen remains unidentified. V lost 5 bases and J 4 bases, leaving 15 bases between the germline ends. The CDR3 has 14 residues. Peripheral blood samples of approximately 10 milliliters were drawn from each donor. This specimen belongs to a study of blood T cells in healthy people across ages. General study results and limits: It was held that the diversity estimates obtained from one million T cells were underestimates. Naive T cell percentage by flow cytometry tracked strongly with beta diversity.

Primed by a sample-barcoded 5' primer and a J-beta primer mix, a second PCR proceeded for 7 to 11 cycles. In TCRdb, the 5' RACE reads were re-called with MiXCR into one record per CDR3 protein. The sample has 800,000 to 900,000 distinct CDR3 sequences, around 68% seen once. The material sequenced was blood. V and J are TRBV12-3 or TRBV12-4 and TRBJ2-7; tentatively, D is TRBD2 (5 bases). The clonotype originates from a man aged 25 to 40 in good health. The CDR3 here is CASSPRTFLYEQYF. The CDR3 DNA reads TGTGCCAGCAGTCCCCGGACTTTCCTTTACGAGCAGTACTTC.